This T cell receptor beta chain was captured in a study of blood T cells in healthy people across ages. Study-level findings and limits: Both naive CD4+ cell counts and diversity were greater in long-lived donors than in aged donors.

A second PCR of roughly 7 to 11 cycles used a sample-barcoded 5' primer and a J-beta primer mix. TCRdb reanalysed the 5' RACE reads using MiXCR and keeps one entry per CDR3 protein. The table records about 280,000 distinct CDR3 sequences, roughly 26% of them present only once. Trimming took 2 bases from V and 3 from J, leaving 14 bases between them. This CDR3 contains 16 residues. Germline values: CDR1 SEHNR, CDR2 FQNEAQ (reference sequence). In this sample, this clonotype turned up a few times. Its antigen is still unknown. This chain connects TRBV7-9 to TRBJ2-4; D call uncertain. The sequenced sample was blood. This sequence originates from a woman aged 70-85 years in good health. The CDR3 DNA reads TGTGCCAGCAGCTTACAATCTGGGTATGACAAAAACATTCAGTACTTC. This gives the protein CASSLQSGYDKNIQYF.